The clone carrying this T cell receptor beta chain was counted a few times. TCRdb called the 5' RACE reads again in MiXCR, with one record for every CDR3 protein. This sample carries roughly 720,000 distinct CDR3 sequences, around a sixth of them seen once, and the ten largest clones take around 13%. The data were taken from a study of identical twins. The CDR3 is 15 amino acids. V gave up 0 bases and J gave up 8 bases, with 16 bases separating them. CDR1 and CDR2 from the germline V gene are LNHNV and YYDKDF (reference sequence). This sample also belongs to another study, concerning T cells expressing NK-cell markers.

This TCR derives from a young woman in good health. The chain uses TRBV15 and TRBJ1-2, with D possibly matching TRBD1 (6 bases). The sample consisted of PBMCs. CDR3 nucleotide sequence: TGTGCCACCAGCAGAGAAACTAGACAGGTTTACGGCTACACCTTC. Its protein is CATSRETRQVYGYTF.